These T cell receptor beta chains were read from a single sample in a study of blood T cell repertoires in COVID-19. Libraries were prepared by immunoSEQ multiplex PCR; TCRdb keeps only in-frame clonotypes and omits some of them. Among about 50,000 clones listed, approximately 88% were seen once. The sequencing input was peripheral blood. The receptors shown here come from a human donor in a cohort sampled during active COVID-19. CDR3s include the opening cysteine and the closing phenylalanine or tryptophan. The D gene is left open where the match is weak. Rows may omit the clone size; those that give it use once, few, many or a size class.

v_call: TRBV29-1
j_call: TRBJ2-3
clone_size: few
d_call: -
cdr3_nt: TGCAGCGTTGAGCGCGGGACAGCCCTCACAGATACGCAGTATTTT
cdr3_aa: CSVERGTALTDTQYF

v_call: TRBV5-1
j_call: TRBJ2-5
clone_size: -
d_call: -
cdr3_nt: TGCGCCAGCAGCTTGGCCAGGGTGGGGTTTGGTGGCCAAGAGACCCAGTACTTC
cdr3_aa: CASSLARVGFGGQETQYF

v_call: TRBV18
j_call: TRBJ1-5
clone_size: -
d_call: -
cdr3_nt: TGTGCCAGCTCACCGAGTGAGGGAAGCCAGCCCCAGCATTTT
cdr3_aa: CASSPSEGSQPQHF

v_call: TRBV5-3
j_call: TRBJ2-5
clone_size: -
d_call: -
cdr3_nt: TGTGCCAGAAGCTTGGAGACAGCAAGAAGGGAAGAGACCCAGTACTTC
cdr3_aa: CARSLETARREETQYF

v_call: TRBV3-1/TRBV3-2
j_call: TRBJ2-1
clone_size: -
d_call: TRBD1
cdr3_nt: TGTGCCAGCAGCCCCGGGACAGGGAAGTGGAATGAGCAGTTCTTC
cdr3_aa: CASSPGTGKWNEQFF

v_call: TRBV5-1
j_call: TRBJ1-2
clone_size: -
d_call: -
cdr3_nt: TGCGCCAGCAGCTCGTACCCTATCACGGGGGGGGACTATGGCTACACCTTC
cdr3_aa: CASSSYPITGGDYGYTF

v_call: TRBV5-6
j_call: TRBJ2-7
clone_size: -
d_call: -
cdr3_nt: TGTGCCAGCACCAAGGGGACACCCACCTACGAGCAGTACTTC
cdr3_aa: CASTKGTPTYEQYF

v_call: TRBV19
j_call: TRBJ2-5
clone_size: -
d_call: -
cdr3_nt: TGTGCCAGTAGTATTATGGGAGGCCAAGAGACCCAGTACTTC
cdr3_aa: CASSIMGGQETQYF

v_call: TRBV7-8
j_call: TRBJ2-2
clone_size: -
d_call: TRBD1
cdr3_nt: TGTGCCAGCAGGCTCCAAGGGGGCGTCACCGGGGAGCTGTTTTTT
cdr3_aa: CASRLQGGVTGELFF

v_call: TRBV9
j_call: TRBJ2-2
clone_size: -
d_call: -
cdr3_nt: TGTGCCAGCAGCGTAAGAGGGCAGGGGGGTCCTCGGGAGCTGTTTTTT
cdr3_aa: CASSVRGQGGPRELFF

v_call: TRBV7-9
j_call: TRBJ1-2
clone_size: -
d_call: -
cdr3_nt: TGTGCCAGCAGTCCACCCCAAACAGGGATGGATGGCTACACCTTC
cdr3_aa: CASSPPQTGMDGYTF

v_call: TRBV11-2
j_call: TRBJ1-6
clone_size: -
d_call: TRBD1
cdr3_nt: TGTGCCAGCAGCCACCGGGACAGGGTTGATTCACCCCTCCACTTT
cdr3_aa: CASSHRDRVDSPLHF

v_call: TRBV2
j_call: TRBJ1-6
clone_size: -
d_call: TRBD1
cdr3_nt: TGTGCCAGCAGTGCACGACAGGGTAATTCACCCCTCCACTTT
cdr3_aa: CASSARQGNSPLHF

v_call: TRBV4-3
j_call: TRBJ1-3
clone_size: -
d_call: -
cdr3_nt: TGCGCCAGCAGCCAAGAAGTCCCAGGCTCTGGAAACACCATATATTTT
cdr3_aa: CASSQEVPGSGNTIYF

v_call: TRBV7-2
j_call: TRBJ2-2
clone_size: -
d_call: -
cdr3_nt: TGTGCCAGCAGCTTAGTCTGGCAAAACACCGGGGAGCTGTTTTTT
cdr3_aa: CASSLVWQNTGELFF

v_call: TRBV21-1
j_call: TRBJ2-5
clone_size: -
d_call: -
cdr3_nt: TGTGCCAGCAGCAAAGCCTACCAGCGGGGGTACCAAGAGACCCAGTACTTC
cdr3_aa: CASSKAYQRGYQETQYF

v_call: TRBV7-6
j_call: TRBJ2-7
clone_size: -
d_call: TRBD2
cdr3_nt: TGTGCCAGCAGCTTAGAGGCCCCCCTAGCGGGGGGGATCCACGAGCAGTACTTC
cdr3_aa: CASSLEAPLAGGIHEQYF

v_call: TRBV29-1
j_call: TRBJ1-1
clone_size: -
d_call: -
cdr3_nt: TGCAGCGTTTACAGGGTGGCTGAAGCTTTCTTT
cdr3_aa: CSVYRVAEAFF

v_call: TRBV7-9
j_call: TRBJ1-4
clone_size: -
d_call: -
cdr3_nt: TGTGCCAGCAGCTTAACGCGGGGGTTGAATGAAAAACTGTTTTTT
cdr3_aa: CASSLTRGLNEKLFF

v_call: TRBV7-9
j_call: TRBJ1-2
clone_size: -
d_call: -
cdr3_nt: TGTGCCAGCAGCTTAGGGGTAGCAGGGCACTATGGCTACACCTTC
cdr3_aa: CASSLGVAGHYGYTF

v_call: TRBV3-1/TRBV3-2
j_call: TRBJ1-5
clone_size: few
d_call: -
cdr3_nt: TGTGCCAGCAGCCAGGTCGTTGGGGCTGGTCAGCCCCAGCATTTT
cdr3_aa: CASSQVVGAGQPQHF

v_call: TRBV6-5
j_call: TRBJ1-2
clone_size: once
d_call: -
cdr3_nt: TGTGCCAGCAGGATAACAGGAGGGCCTAACTATGGCTACACCTTC
cdr3_aa: CASRITGGPNYGYTF

v_call: TRBV6-5
j_call: TRBJ1-1
clone_size: -
d_call: TRBD1
cdr3_nt: TGTGCCAGCAGTTATTCGGGACAGGCGAACACTGAAGCTTTCTTT
cdr3_aa: CASSYSGQANTEAFF

v_call: TRBV3-1/TRBV3-2
j_call: TRBJ1-1
clone_size: -
d_call: TRBD1
cdr3_nt: TGTGCCAGCAGCCAAGCCCCGCCCCGTAGGACAGGGGAGAACACTGAAGCTTTCTTT
cdr3_aa: CASSQAPPRRTGENTEAFF

v_call: TRBV5-1
j_call: TRBJ2-1
clone_size: -
d_call: TRBD2
cdr3_nt: TGCGCCAGCAGCCCTTCCCTAGCGGGGGTTAATGAGCAGTTCTTC
cdr3_aa: CASSPSLAGVNEQFF

v_call: TRBV18
j_call: TRBJ1-2
clone_size: -
d_call: -
cdr3_nt: TGTGCCAGCTCACCACAGGACAGTCTAGCTAACTATGGCTACACCTTC
cdr3_aa: CASSPQDSLANYGYTF

v_call: TRBV7-2
j_call: TRBJ2-7
clone_size: -
d_call: -
cdr3_nt: TGTGCCAGCAGCTTCTACCCGCCCTCATCCGGTTCCTACGAGCAGTACTTC
cdr3_aa: CASSFYPPSSGSYEQYF

v_call: TRBV18
j_call: TRBJ1-2
clone_size: -
d_call: -
cdr3_nt: TGTGCCAGCTCGGACAGAAACAGTTATGGCTACACCTTC
cdr3_aa: CASSDRNSYGYTF

v_call: TRBV6-5
j_call: TRBJ2-1
clone_size: -
d_call: TRBD1
cdr3_nt: TGTGCCAGCAGGTCGGGACAGTCCCCGTACAATGAGCAGTTCTTC
cdr3_aa: CASRSGQSPYNEQFF

v_call: TRBV7-9
j_call: TRBJ1-1
clone_size: -
d_call: TRBD1
cdr3_nt: TGTGCCAGCAGGAGGGCAGGGGGCAGGAACACTGAAGCTTTCTTT
cdr3_aa: CASRRAGGRNTEAFF

v_call: TRBV6-6
j_call: TRBJ1-2
clone_size: -
d_call: TRBD1
cdr3_nt: TGTGCCAGCAGTTACTCCGGGACAGTTACTAACTATGGCTACACCTTC
cdr3_aa: CASSYSGTVTNYGYTF

v_call: TRBV6-2/TRBV6-3
j_call: TRBJ1-6
clone_size: -
d_call: -
cdr3_nt: TGTGCCAGCAGTACCCTACAGGGTGGTAATTCACCCCTCCACTTT
cdr3_aa: CASSTLQGGNSPLHF

v_call: TRBV2
j_call: TRBJ2-7
clone_size: -
d_call: TRBD1
cdr3_nt: TGTGCCAGCAGTTTGACAGGGGGTATAGACGAGCAGTACTTC
cdr3_aa: CASSLTGGIDEQYF

v_call: TRBV11-3
j_call: TRBJ2-7
clone_size: -
d_call: -
cdr3_nt: TGTGCCAGCAGCTTAGTTAATCTAGGCGAGCAGTACTTC
cdr3_aa: CASSLVNLGEQYF

v_call: TRBV5-1
j_call: TRBJ2-5
clone_size: -
d_call: -
cdr3_nt: TGCGCCAGCAGCTTGAATGGGGCGAACCAAGAGACCCAGTACTTC
cdr3_aa: CASSLNGANQETQYF

v_call: TRBV6-6
j_call: TRBJ2-1
clone_size: -
d_call: TRBD2
cdr3_nt: TGTGCCAGCAGTCGAGGGACTAGCGGGGGGATTTACAATGAGCAGTTCTTC
cdr3_aa: CASSRGTSGGIYNEQFF

v_call: TRBV11-3
j_call: TRBJ2-2
clone_size: once
d_call: -
cdr3_nt: TGTGCCAGCAGCTTAGCCGGGACAACGAACACCGGGGAGCTGTTTTTT
cdr3_aa: CASSLAGTTNTGELFF

v_call: TRBV5-6
j_call: TRBJ1-2
clone_size: -
d_call: TRBD1
cdr3_nt: TGTGCCAGCAGCCGGGACAGGGGCTATGGCTACACCTTC
cdr3_aa: CASSRDRGYGYTF

v_call: TRBV5-1
j_call: TRBJ2-2
clone_size: -
d_call: -
cdr3_nt: TGCGCCAGCAGCAGAGACTATCGCACCGGGGAGCTGTTTTTT
cdr3_aa: CASSRDYRTGELFF

v_call: TRBV27
j_call: TRBJ1-2
clone_size: -
d_call: TRBD1
cdr3_nt: TGTGCCAGCAGTTTATCGTTGGGACAGGGGGTTAACTATGGCTACACCTTC
cdr3_aa: CASSLSLGQGVNYGYTF

v_call: TRBV6-5
j_call: TRBJ2-3
clone_size: -
d_call: TRBD1
cdr3_nt: TGTGCCAGCAGTCCGCCGGACAGGGGCACAGATACGCAGTATTTT
cdr3_aa: CASSPPDRGTDTQYF

v_call: TRBV7-2
j_call: TRBJ2-3
clone_size: -
d_call: -
cdr3_nt: TGTGCCAGCAGCTTAACGGGTACCAACATCGGTACGCAGTATTTT
cdr3_aa: CASSLTGTNIGTQYF

v_call: TRBV5-1
j_call: TRBJ2-3
clone_size: -
d_call: TRBD2
cdr3_nt: TGCGCCAGCAGCCGCAGGGCCGGGACTAGCGGGGGAAATACGCAGTATTTT
cdr3_aa: CASSRRAGTSGGNTQYF

v_call: TRBV7-9
j_call: TRBJ2-5
clone_size: -
d_call: TRBD1
cdr3_nt: TGTGCCAGCAGCTTAGGAGGGACAGCGCAAGAGACCCAGTACTTC
cdr3_aa: CASSLGGTAQETQYF

v_call: TRBV5-1
j_call: TRBJ1-4
clone_size: -
d_call: -
cdr3_nt: TGCGCCAGCAGCTTGGATCCAGGGGAAAAACTGTTTTTT
cdr3_aa: CASSLDPGEKLFF

v_call: TRBV5-6
j_call: TRBJ1-4
clone_size: -
d_call: -
cdr3_nt: TGTGCCAGCATGTCAAACTTTAATGAAAAACTGTTTTTT
cdr3_aa: CASMSNFNEKLFF

v_call: TRBV6-5
j_call: TRBJ1-1
clone_size: -
d_call: -
cdr3_nt: TGTGCCAGCGGCCTCGGGAGGAACACTGAAGCTTTCTTT
cdr3_aa: CASGLGRNTEAFF

v_call: TRBV6-6
j_call: TRBJ2-7
clone_size: -
d_call: TRBD1
cdr3_nt: TGTGCCAGTGTGCCAGGGGGCCAGGACGAGCAGTACTTC
cdr3_aa: CASVPGGQDEQYF

v_call: TRBV10-2
j_call: TRBJ2-5
clone_size: -
d_call: -
cdr3_nt: TGCGCCAGCAGTTTTAACAGGGTGGGGACCCAGTACTTC
cdr3_aa: CASSFNRVGTQYF

v_call: TRBV4-2
j_call: TRBJ2-2
clone_size: once
d_call: TRBD2
cdr3_nt: TGTGCCAGCAGCCGGACTAGCGGGGCAAGAGGGGGGGAGCTGTTTTTT
cdr3_aa: CASSRTSGARGGELFF

v_call: TRBV6-4
j_call: TRBJ2-3
clone_size: -
d_call: TRBD1
cdr3_nt: TGTGCCAGCAGTGACATCCCGGACAGGGCAGATACGCAGTATTTT
cdr3_aa: CASSDIPDRADTQYF

v_call: TRBV10-1
j_call: TRBJ2-3
clone_size: -
d_call: -
cdr3_nt: TGCGCCAGCTCGCCGGCGGGAACAGGCCCAGATACGCAGTATTTT
cdr3_aa: CASSPAGTGPDTQYF

v_call: TRBV19
j_call: TRBJ2-1
clone_size: -
d_call: TRBD2
cdr3_nt: TGTGCCAGTAGTACCGGGACTATAGTATCTCGTGAGCAGTTCTTC
cdr3_aa: CASSTGTIVSREQFF

v_call: TRBV10-2
j_call: TRBJ2-2
clone_size: -
d_call: TRBD1
cdr3_nt: TGCGCCAGCATGTGGACAGGGAACACCGGGGAGCTGTTTTTT
cdr3_aa: CASMWTGNTGELFF

v_call: TRBV19
j_call: TRBJ2-3
clone_size: -
d_call: -
cdr3_nt: TGTGCCAGTAACCCCGGGACTCTTATCGCAGATACGCAGTATTTT
cdr3_aa: CASNPGTLIADTQYF

v_call: TRBV5-1
j_call: TRBJ2-2
clone_size: -
d_call: TRBD1
cdr3_nt: TGCGCCAGCAGCTTGGTTGGGTGGACAGGGTCTGGCGGGGAGCTGTTTTTT
cdr3_aa: CASSLVGWTGSGGELFF

v_call: TRBV14
j_call: TRBJ2-5
clone_size: -
d_call: TRBD2
cdr3_nt: TGTGCCAGCAGCCAAGTTCGACTAGCGGCGGAGACCCAGTACTTC
cdr3_aa: CASSQVRLAAETQYF

v_call: TRBV24-1
j_call: TRBJ1-2
clone_size: -
d_call: -
cdr3_nt: TGTGCCACCAGTGATGGTCCACCGGTCTATGGCTACACCTTC
cdr3_aa: CATSDGPPVYGYTF